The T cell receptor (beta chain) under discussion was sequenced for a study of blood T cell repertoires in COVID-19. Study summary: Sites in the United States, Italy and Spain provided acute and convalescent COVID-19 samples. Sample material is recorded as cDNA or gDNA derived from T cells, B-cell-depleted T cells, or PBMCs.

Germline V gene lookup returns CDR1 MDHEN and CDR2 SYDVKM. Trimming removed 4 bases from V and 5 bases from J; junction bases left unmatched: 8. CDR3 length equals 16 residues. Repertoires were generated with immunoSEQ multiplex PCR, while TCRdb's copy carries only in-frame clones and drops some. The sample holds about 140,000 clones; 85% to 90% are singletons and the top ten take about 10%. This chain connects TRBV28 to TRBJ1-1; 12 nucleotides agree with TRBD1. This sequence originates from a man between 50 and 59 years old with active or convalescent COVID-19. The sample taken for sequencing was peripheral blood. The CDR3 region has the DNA TGTGCCAGCAGTTCAGGGGGACAGGGGGCGAGGACTGAAGCTTTCTTT. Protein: CASSSGGQGARTEAFF.